This T cell receptor (beta chain) stems from a study of tissue T cells after allogeneic stem cell transplantation. Only in-frame clones appear in the TCRdb table, and some are missing; sequencing was by immunoSEQ multiplex PCR. Here the sample spans about 9,800 clones, 50% to 80% being singletons. CDR1 and CDR2 from the germline V gene are MGHDK and SYGVNS. V was pared by 6 bases and J by 0 bases, with 10 bases between. The CDR3 is 14 amino acids. The source is a male donor aged 60 or over with lung cancer. The chain uses TRBV25-1 and TRBJ2-3; D is tentatively TRBD1 or TRBD2 (5 bases each). This specimen consisted of tissue from the stomach, obtained at autopsy. This CDR3 reads CASSRGESTDTQYF. The DNA for the CDR3 is TGTGCCAGCAGCAGAGGGGAGAGCACAGATACGCAGTATTTT.